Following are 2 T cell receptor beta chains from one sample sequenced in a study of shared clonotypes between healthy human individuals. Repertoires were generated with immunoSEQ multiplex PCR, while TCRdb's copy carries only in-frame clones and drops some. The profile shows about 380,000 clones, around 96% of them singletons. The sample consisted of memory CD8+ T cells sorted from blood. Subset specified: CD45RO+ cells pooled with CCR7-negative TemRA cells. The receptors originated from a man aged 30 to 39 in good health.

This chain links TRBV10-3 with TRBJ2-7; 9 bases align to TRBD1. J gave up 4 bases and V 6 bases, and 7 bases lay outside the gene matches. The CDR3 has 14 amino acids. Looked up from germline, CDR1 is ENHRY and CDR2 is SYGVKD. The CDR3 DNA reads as TGTGCCATCAGCCGGACAGGGGAGACGTACGAGCAGTACTTC. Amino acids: CAISRTGETYEQYF.

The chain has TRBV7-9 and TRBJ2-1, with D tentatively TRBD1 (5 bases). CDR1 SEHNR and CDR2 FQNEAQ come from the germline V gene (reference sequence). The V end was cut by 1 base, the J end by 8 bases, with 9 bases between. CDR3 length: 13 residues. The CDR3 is CASSLEGAYEQFF. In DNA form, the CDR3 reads TGTGCCAGCAGCTTAGAAGGGGCATATGAGCAGTTCTTC. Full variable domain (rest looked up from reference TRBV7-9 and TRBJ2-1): DTGVSQNPRHKITKRGQNVTFRCDPISEHNRLYWYRQTLGQGPEFLTYFQNEAQLEKSRLLSDRFSAERPKGSFSTLEIQRTEQGDSAMYLCASSLEGAYEQFFGPGTRLTVL.